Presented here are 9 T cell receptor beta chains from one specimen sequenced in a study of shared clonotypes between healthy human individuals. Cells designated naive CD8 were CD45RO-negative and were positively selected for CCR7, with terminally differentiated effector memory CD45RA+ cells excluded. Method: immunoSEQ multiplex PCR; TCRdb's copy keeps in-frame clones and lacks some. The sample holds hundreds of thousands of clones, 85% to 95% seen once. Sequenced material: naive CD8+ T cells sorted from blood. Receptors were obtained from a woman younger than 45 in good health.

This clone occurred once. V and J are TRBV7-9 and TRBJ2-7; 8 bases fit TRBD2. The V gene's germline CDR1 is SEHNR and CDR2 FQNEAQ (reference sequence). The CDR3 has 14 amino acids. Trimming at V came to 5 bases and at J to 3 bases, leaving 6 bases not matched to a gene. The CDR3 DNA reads TGTGCCAGCAGCCCGGGGGGGGCACTCTACGAGCAGTACTTC. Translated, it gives CASSPGGALYEQYF.

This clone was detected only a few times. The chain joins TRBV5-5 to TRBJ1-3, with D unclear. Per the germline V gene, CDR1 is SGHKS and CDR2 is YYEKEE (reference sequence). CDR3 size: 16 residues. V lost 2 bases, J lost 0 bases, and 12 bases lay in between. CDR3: CASSFLGLDSGNTIYF. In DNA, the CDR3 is TGTGCCAGCAGCTTTCTCGGGCTCGACTCTGGAAACACCATATATTTT.

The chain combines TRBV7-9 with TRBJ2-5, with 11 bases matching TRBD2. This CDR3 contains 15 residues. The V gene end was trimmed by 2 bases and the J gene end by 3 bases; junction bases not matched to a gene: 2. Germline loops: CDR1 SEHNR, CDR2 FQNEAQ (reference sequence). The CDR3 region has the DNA TGTGCCAGCAGCTTACCGGGACTAGCGGAAGAGACCCAGTACTTC. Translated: CASSLPGLAEETQYF. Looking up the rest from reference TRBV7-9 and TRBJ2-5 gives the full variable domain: DTGVSQNPRHKITKRGQNVTFRCDPISEHNRLYWYRQTLGQGPEFLTYFQNEAQLEKSRLLSDRFSAERPKGSFSTLEIQRTEQGDSAMYLCASSLPGLAEETQYFGPGTRLLVL.

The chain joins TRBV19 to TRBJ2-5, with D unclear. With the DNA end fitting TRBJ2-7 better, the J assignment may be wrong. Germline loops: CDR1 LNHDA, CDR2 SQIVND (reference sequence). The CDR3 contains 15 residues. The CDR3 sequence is CASSIEVSLGYEQYF. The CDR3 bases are TGTGCCAGTAGTATAGAGGTCTCCCTTGGCTACGAGCAGTACTTC.

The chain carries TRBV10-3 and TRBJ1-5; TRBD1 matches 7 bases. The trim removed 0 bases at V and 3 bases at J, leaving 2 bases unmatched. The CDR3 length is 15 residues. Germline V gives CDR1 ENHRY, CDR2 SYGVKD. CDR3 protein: CAISESGTVNQPQHF. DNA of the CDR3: TGTGCCATCAGTGAGTCCGGGACAGTCAATCAGCCCCAGCATTTT.

The CDR3 DNA sequence: TGTGCCAGCATTAATTGGGTCGGCAATCAGCCCCAGCATTTT. Translation gives CASINWVGNQPQHF. This chain connects TRBV6-1 to TRBJ1-5; no firm D call. This CDR3 is 14 amino acids long. Germline V gene data show CDR1 as MNHNS and CDR2 as SASEGT. V lost 7 bases to trimming and J lost 2 bases, with 12 bases between them.

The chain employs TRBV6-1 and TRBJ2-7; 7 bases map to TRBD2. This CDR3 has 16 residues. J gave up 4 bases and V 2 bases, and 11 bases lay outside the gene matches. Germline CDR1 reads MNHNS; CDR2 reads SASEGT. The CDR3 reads CASSELGGLMGYEQYF. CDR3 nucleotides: TGTGCCAGCAGTGAACTCGGGGGACTAATGGGTTACGAGCAGTACTTC.

CDR3 DNA sequence: TGTGCCAGCAGCCAATTCACAGGCGAGCAGTACTTC. As protein: CASSQFTGEQYF. This chain uses TRBV16 with TRBJ2-7; D perhaps matches TRBD1 (5 bases). The length of the CDR3 is 12 residues. V lost 1 base to trimming and J lost 6 bases, with 7 bases between them. The germline V gene encodes CDR1 KGHSY and CDR2 FQNENV.

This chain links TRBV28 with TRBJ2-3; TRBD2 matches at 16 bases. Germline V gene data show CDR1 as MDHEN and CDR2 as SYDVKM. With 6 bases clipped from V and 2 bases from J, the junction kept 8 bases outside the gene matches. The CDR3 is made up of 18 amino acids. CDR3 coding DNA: TGTGCCAGCAGCTCGGGACTAGCGGGAGGGCTGGACACAGATACGCAGTATTTT. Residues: CASSSGLAGGLDTDTQYF.